This passage covers 10 T cell receptor beta chains from one sample sequenced in a study of Ad26.COV2.S vaccination and SARS-CoV-2 variants. Treatment noted: 19 received Ad26.COV2.S at low or high dose, single or two shots; 5 received placebo; per-sample allocation not given. On day 63 after the first injection, vaccine and placebo recipients gave samples. Sequencing used immunoSEQ multiplex PCR; TCRdb keeps in-frame clones, though not all of them. The table has around 450,000 clones, about 90% seen once. Here the sequenced sample was peripheral blood, taken in a trial of Ad26.COV2.S vaccine versus placebo. The receptors stem from a person between 18 and 65 years old who received the Ad26.COV2.S COVID-19 vaccine or a placebo.

V usage is TRBV19 and J usage is TRBJ1-2, with 7 bases aligning to TRBD1. V gave up 0 bases and J gave up 5 bases; unmatched junction bases: 9. The CDR3 spans 16 residues. Germline lookup yields CDR1 LNHDA and CDR2 SQIVND (reference sequence). The CDR3 DNA reads as TGTGCCAGTAGTATAGATCTAACAGGGGTACGGTATGGCTACACCTTC. Encoded protein: CASSIDLTGVRYGYTF.

V gene TRBV5-5 combines with J gene TRBJ1-3, with 8 bases matching TRBD1. The CDR3 extends over 17 amino acids. V dropped 5 bases and J dropped 2; count of bases not matched to a gene: 12. From germline, CDR1 is SGHKS and CDR2 YYEKEE (reference sequence). The CDR3 DNA sequence: TGTGCCAGCAGTCCACGCCGAACAGGGGGGACTGGAAACACCATATATTTT. Translated: CASSPRRTGGTGNTIYF.

This clone has only one observation. The rearrangement links TRBV9 to TRBJ1-3, with a tentative D call TRBD1 (5 bases). The CDR3 runs to 18 residues. With 0 bases removed from V and 0 bases from J, the gap between germline ends came to 16 bases. CDR1 is SGDLS, CDR2 YYNGEE, per germline. CDR3 sequence: CASSVGGQGALSGNTIYF. CDR3 sequence (DNA): TGTGCCAGCAGCGTAGGGGGTCAGGGCGCACTCTCTGGAAACACCATATATTTT.

In the case of this clone: One end of the junction fails to match germline, which may point to a read error. J is TRBJ2-1 and V is TRBV4-3; TRBD2 matches at 11 bases. Germline CDR1 is LGHNA and CDR2 is YSLEER. The CDR3 is made up of 17 amino acids. The CDR3 loop is CTSSQGPLAGVPHEQFF. The CDR3 DNA sequence: TGCACCAGCAGCCAAGGGCCACTAGCGGGAGTTCCGCATGAGCAGTTCTTC.

V gene TRBV20-1 combines with J gene TRBJ2-7; the D is unclear. The V and J ends lost 3 bases and 1 base respectively, with 13 bases between them. The CDR3 spans 14 residues. Germline V gene data show CDR1 as DFQATT and CDR2 as SNEGSKA (reference sequence). The CDR3 region is CSASEATGSYEQYF. CDR3 bases: TGCAGTGCTAGTGAGGCCACTGGATCCTACGAGCAGTACTTC.

The genes are TRBV13 and TRBJ2-1, with 15 bases identical to TRBD2. There are 15 residues in the CDR3. CDR1 and CDR2 (germline): PRHDT, FYEKMQ (reference sequence). J gave up 8 bases and V 5 bases, and 4 bases lay outside the gene matches. The CDR3 is CASSPGLAGGDEQFF. The CDR3 DNA sequence: TGTGCCAGCAGCCCGGGACTAGCGGGAGGAGATGAGCAGTTCTTC.

This chain joins TRBV28 and TRBJ2-7; 7 nucleotides align to TRBD1. CDR3 length: 15 amino acids. V was pared by 5 bases and J by 4 bases, with 11 bases of the junction left unmatched. Germline V gene sequence: CDR1 MDHEN, CDR2 SYDVKM. CDR3 sequence (DNA): TGTGCCAGCAGTGAGACCACGGGACAGATATACGAGCAGTACTTC. Translated, it gives CASSETTGQIYEQYF.

J is TRBJ2-3 and V is TRBV24-1; tentatively, D is TRBD1 (5 bases). Germline assignment: CDR1 KGHDR and CDR2 SFDVKD. V shed 9 bases and J shed 1 base, with 10 bases lying between them. CDR3 length: 13 residues. The CDR3 DNA sequence: TGTGCCACCGGACAAGGCGGCACAGATACGCAGTATTTT. Amino acids: CATGQGGTDTQYF.

This chain joins TRBV5-6 and TRBJ2-3, with D maybe TRBD1 (5 bases). Trimming removed 1 base from V and 6 bases from J, with 12 bases in between. The length of the CDR3 is 14 residues. Germline lookup yields CDR1 SGHDT and CDR2 YYEEEE. The CDR3: CASSLRQGWDTQYF. In DNA form, the CDR3 reads TGTGCCAGCAGCTTGAGGCAGGGATGGGATACGCAGTATTTT.

This clone has more than one count but fewer than ten. The gene calls are TRBV19 and TRBJ2-2; 14 positions agree with TRBD2. Germline values: CDR1 LNHDA, CDR2 SQIVND (reference sequence). The CDR3 length is 17 residues. The trim removed 3 bases at V and 5 bases at J, leaving 5 bases unmatched. The CDR3 bases are TGTGCCAGTAGTATGGGACTAGCGGGAGTAAAGACCGGGGAGCTGTTTTTT. This codes for CASSMGLAGVKTGELFF.